The rows below give T cell receptor beta chains drawn from one sample of a study of T-cell reconstitution after alpha-beta-depleted transplantation in children. One entry per CDR3 protein results from TCRdb running MiXCR on the PCR reads. The data hold just under 550,000 distinct CDR3 sequences, with around 18% observed a single time. The source was PBMCs from the stem cell graft donor, collected from the stem cell graft. The receptors come from a human donor who donated a stem cell graft to a child with acute lymphoblastic leukemia. CDR3s include the opening cysteine and the closing phenylalanine or tryptophan. Not all rows give a size; the values are once, few, many and, for expanded clones, a class.

V gene	clone size	J gene	CDR3 protein
TRBV7-6	few	TRBJ2-1	CASSNPYGNGDEQFF
TRBV5-6	NA	TRBJ2-1	CASSLMASAYNEQFF
TRBV5-1	few	TRBJ2-1	CASSSLADNEQFF
TRBV7-9	NA	TRBJ2-7	CASSLGGTRAYEQYF
TRBV4-2	few	TRBJ2-1	CASSQDGGGSSYNEQFF
TRBV6-4	few	TRBJ2-7	CASSARVLGTGLYEQYF
TRBV25-1	many	TRBJ2-7	CASTSRHEQYF
TRBV2	once	TRBJ2-3	CASSPEGGRGGVHTQYF
TRBV2	NA	TRBJ1-1	CASRGEGASETEAFF
TRBV19	few	TRBJ1-1	CASSIVGGNTEAFF
TRBV29-1	few	TRBJ1-1	CSVDPVGQTMNTEAFF
TRBV5-1	few	TRBJ2-1	CASRAGGGEQFF
TRBV27	few	TRBJ1-5	CASSLTGIYSNQPQHF
TRBV6-1	NA	TRBJ1-6	CASSDYDNSPLHF
TRBV12-3/TRBV12-4	NA	TRBJ2-3	CASSSWTGSPTDTQYF
TRBV2	NA	TRBJ2-4	CTLCSTLRDVTFGGNIQYF
TRBV15	few	TRBJ1-4	CATSERRTEKLFF
TRBV15	few	TRBJ1-5	CATSRPEGQAYRQPQHF
TRBV15	NA	TRBJ2-5	CATSIFRGTETQYF
TRBV3-1	NA	TRBJ1-1	CASSQDRGKAFF
TRBV10-3	few	TRBJ2-7	CAISPGWEQYF
TRBV4-1	many	TRBJ2-4	CASSQEAANAKNIQYF
TRBV20-1	NA	TRBJ1-2	CSAPTPSYGYTF
TRBV11-3	few	TRBJ2-1	CASSFASGRAWNEQFF
TRBV25-1	once	TRBJ2-3	CASSEYGGRVFSTDTQYF
TRBV6-5	few	TRBJ1-6	CASSYEGGRSYNSPLHF
TRBV6-2/TRBV6-3	few	TRBJ2-7	CASSYSASSDRGYF
TRBV7-9	many	TRBJ2-2	CASSPSRGTGELFF
TRBV9	once	TRBJ1-4	CASSVLPTNEKLFF
TRBV7-9	few	TRBJ1-1	CASSLGRGGDTEAFF
TRBV5-1	few	TRBJ2-5	CASSLVQTVQETQYF
TRBV27	NA	TRBJ2-7	CASSWTRTYEQYF
TRBV10-3	NA	TRBJ2-7	CAINRAGSSYEQYF
TRBV5-5	many	TRBJ2-1	CASSLSGPLNEQFF
TRBV4-2	NA	TRBJ1-1	CASSQEPSGEAFF
TRBV20-1	NA	TRBJ1-5	CSARTGRDGRNQPQHF
TRBV12-3/TRBV12-4	NA	TRBJ1-1	CASSPSGVSTEAFF
TRBV12-3/TRBV12-4	NA	TRBJ2-2	CASSLDRLTGELFF
TRBV7-3	few	TRBJ1-5	CASSSGSGFRPQHF
TRBV7-9	few	TRBJ1-4	CASSPGSAGEKLFF
TRBV4-1	few	TRBJ2-7	CASSQREASYEQYF
TRBV5-1	NA	TRBJ2-1	CASSLTGPWDNEQFF
TRBV15	NA	TRBJ1-2	CATSGLDMFYGYTF
TRBV9	few	TRBJ2-1	CASSLLTGQTYNEQFF
TRBV5-1	many	TRBJ1-4	CASSIQNRGEKLFF
TRBV5-1	few	TRBJ2-1	CASSFSAAVYSYNEQFF
TRBV14	few	TRBJ2-6	CASRHGQGGVGTNVLTF
TRBV25-1	NA	TRBJ2-7	CASSPVGGRAGTYEQYF
TRBV7-3	NA	TRBJ2-1	CASSLTGISGKGQFF
TRBV29-1	NA	TRBJ2-1	CSLGRGGRLDNEQFF
TRBV29-1	NA	TRBJ2-1	CSVEGLAGTNEQFF
TRBV21-1	NA	TRBJ2-7	CASSPPPAGPYEQYF
TRBV20-1	NA	TRBJ1-2	CSAIRTEVNYGYTF
TRBV20-1	NA	TRBJ1-1	CSAKDLEDTEAFF
TRBV20-1	NA	TRBJ1-5	CSARLRNSNQPQHF